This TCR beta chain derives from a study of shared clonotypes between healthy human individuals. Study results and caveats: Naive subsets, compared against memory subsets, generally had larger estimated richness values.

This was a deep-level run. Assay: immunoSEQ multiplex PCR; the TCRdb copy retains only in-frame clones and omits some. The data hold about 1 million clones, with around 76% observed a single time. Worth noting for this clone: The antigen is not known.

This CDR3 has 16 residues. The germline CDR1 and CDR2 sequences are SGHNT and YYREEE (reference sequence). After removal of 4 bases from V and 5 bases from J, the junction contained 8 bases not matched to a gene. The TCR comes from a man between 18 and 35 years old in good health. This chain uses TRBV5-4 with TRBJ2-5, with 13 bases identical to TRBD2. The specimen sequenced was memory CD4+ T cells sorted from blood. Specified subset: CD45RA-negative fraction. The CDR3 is CASSNPGLAGLETQYF. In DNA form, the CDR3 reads TGTGCCAGCAGCAACCCGGGACTAGCGGGGCTTGAGACCCAGTACTTC.